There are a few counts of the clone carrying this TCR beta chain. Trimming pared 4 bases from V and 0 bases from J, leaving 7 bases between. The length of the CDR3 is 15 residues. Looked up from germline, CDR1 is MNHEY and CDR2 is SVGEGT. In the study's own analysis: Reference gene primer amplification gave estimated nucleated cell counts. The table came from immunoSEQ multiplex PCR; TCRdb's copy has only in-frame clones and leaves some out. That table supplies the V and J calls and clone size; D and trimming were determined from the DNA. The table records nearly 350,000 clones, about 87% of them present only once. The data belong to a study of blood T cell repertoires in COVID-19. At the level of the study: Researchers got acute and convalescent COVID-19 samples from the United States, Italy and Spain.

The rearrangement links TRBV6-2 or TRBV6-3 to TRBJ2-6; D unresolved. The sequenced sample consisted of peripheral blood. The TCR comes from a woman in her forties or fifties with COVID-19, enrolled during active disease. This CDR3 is CASSSESSGANVLTF. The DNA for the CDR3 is TGTGCCAGCAGTTCCGAGAGCTCTGGGGCCAACGTCCTGACTTTC.